The rows below give T cell receptor beta chains drawn from one sample of a study of shared clonotypes between healthy human individuals. The assay was immunoSEQ multiplex PCR, and TCRdb's table has in-frame clones only and misses some. The repertoire holds around 1.1 million clones, with 77% as singletons. Sequencing used memory CD4+ T cells from PBMCs. The receptors were sampled from a man between 18 and 35 years old in good health. Some clones in this sample may be carry-over from other donors' samples. The CDR3 runs from the conserved cysteine through the conserved F or W. The D gene is left open where the match is weak. Size is stated for part of the rows, as once, few or many counts, or as a class when the clone is expanded.

clone_size j_call d_call v_call cdr3_aa cdr3_nt
NA TRBJ2-1 TRBD2 TRBV18 CASSPNPSGSLFSYNEQFF TGTGCCAGCTCACCAAACCCTAGCGGGAGTCTTTTTTCCTACAATGAGCAGTTCTTC
NA TRBJ2-2 TRBD2 TRBV5-6 CASSLLAGKTGELFF TGTGCCAGCAGCTTACTAGCGGGGAAGACCGGGGAGCTGTTTTTT
NA TRBJ2-7 TRBD1 TRBV5-1 CASSTRQGVRYEQYF TGCGCCAGCAGCACCCGACAGGGGGTAAGGTACGAGCAGTACTTC
NA TRBJ1-6 TRBD1 TRBV7-2 CASSLFGTASSPLHF TGTGCCAGCAGCTTATTTGGGACAGCGAGTTCACCCCTCCACTTT
NA TRBJ2-7 TRBD2 TRBV6-5 CASRTSGSYEQYF TGTGCCAGCAGGACTAGCGGGAGCTACGAGCAGTACTTC
NA TRBJ1-5 NA TRBV15 CATSRGQGYSNQPQHF TGTGCCACCAGCAGAGGGCAGGGATATAGCAATCAGCCCCAGCATTTT
NA TRBJ2-7 TRBD1 TRBV6-6 CASSYNDRGGYEQYF TGTGCCAGCAGTTACAACGACAGGGGAGGTTACGAGCAGTACTTC
NA TRBJ2-7 NA TRBV7-3 CASSLGRDRPRYEQYF TGTGCCAGCAGCTTGGGGCGGGACCGACCTAGGTACGAGCAGTACTTC
NA TRBJ2-5 TRBD2 TRBV10-1 CASRGEGLKGETQYF TGCGCCAGCCGAGGGGAGGGACTGAAAGGAGAGACCCAGTACTTC
NA TRBJ2-3 NA TRBV11-2 CASSSHTGTDTQYF TGTGCCAGCAGCTCGCATACAGGGACAGATACGCAGTATTTT
few TRBJ2-6 NA TRBV5-4 CASSLVILGDSGANVLTF TGTGCCAGCAGCTTGGTAATCCTGGGGGACTCTGGGGCCAACGTCCTGACTTTC